A single sample is the source of the 15 T cell receptor beta chains below, sequenced in a study of T cell responses to AZD1222 COVID-19 vaccine. Repertoires were generated with immunoSEQ multiplex PCR, while TCRdb's copy carries only in-frame clones and drops some. Of 93,000 or so clones in the sample, over 80% were seen once. This material consisted of peripheral blood, taken on day 0 of AZD1222 vaccination. The receptor set was obtained from an adult in good health.

The CDR3 region is CASSLDGLGGEQYF. The DNA for the CDR3 is TGTGCCAGCAGCTTAGATGGATTGGGGGGCGAGCAGTACTTC. The chain links TRBV11-3 to TRBJ2-7; TRBD2 might be the D (6 bases). V shed 0 bases and J shed 6 bases, with 12 bases lying between them. Germline values: CDR1 SGHNT, CDR2 YENEEA. The CDR3 is made up of 14 amino acids.

The chain joins TRBV18 to TRBJ2-3, with D perhaps TRBD2 (5 bases). Germline V CDR1 and CDR2: KGHSH, LQKENI. V lost 0 bases and J 10 bases, leaving 11 bases between the germline ends. The CDR3 has 13 amino acids. CDR3 DNA sequence: TGTGCCAGCTCACCACCGTCGCAGGAGGCGCAGTATTTT. The encoded protein is CASSPPSQEAQYF.

The chain joins TRBV12-3 or TRBV12-4 to TRBJ1-2, with no clear D. Trimming removed 1 base from V and 1 base from J, with 4 bases in between. The CDR3 sequence is 13 residues long. CDR3 in DNA: TGTGCCAGCAGTTTAGACATTAACTATGGCTACACCTTC. Protein: CASSLDINYGYTF.

This clone was detected once. The chain has TRBV6-5 and TRBJ1-3; D is unresolved. Germline loops: CDR1 MNHEY, CDR2 SVGAGI. Trimming took 4 bases from V and 3 from J, leaving 7 bases between them. This CDR3 comprises 13 residues. As DNA, the CDR3 is TGTGCCAGCAGTTCGGCACTTGGAAACACCATATATTTT. Translating gives CASSSALGNTIYF.

The gene calls are TRBV11-3 and TRBJ2-1; 8 bases are a match to TRBD1. The CDR3 is 14 amino acids. V gave up 1 base and J gave up 6 bases; unmatched junction bases: 2. CDR1 and CDR2 (germline): SGHNT, YENEEA. This CDR3 reads CASSLVTGGNEQFF. Here the CDR3 DNA reads TGTGCCAGCAGCTTAGTTACAGGGGGCAATGAGCAGTTCTTC. Full variable domain (missing parts from reference TRBV11-3 and TRBJ2-1): EAGVVQSPRYKIIEKKQPVAFWCNPISGHNTLYWYLQNLGQGPELLIRYENEEAVDDSQLPKDRFSAERLKGVDSTLKIQPAELGDSAVYLCASSLVTGGNEQFFGPGTRLTVL.

This sequence joins TRBV7-2 and TRBJ1-1; no clear D. In germline, CDR1 is SGHTA, CDR2 FQGNSA. The CDR3 runs to 12 residues. V was cut by 5 bases and J by 7 bases, with 11 bases left in between. The CDR3 DNA reads as TGTGCCAGCAGCCCCTATAAAAATGAAGCTTTCTTT. Its protein is CASSPYKNEAFF.

The chain has TRBV30 and TRBJ2-7, with 7 bases identical to TRBD1. Per germline, CDR1 GTSNPN and CDR2 SVGIG (reference sequence). The V segment lost 1 base and the J segment 7 bases; nucleotides outside the gene matches: 4. The CDR3 totals 12 residues. The CDR3 DNA follows: TGTGCCTGGAGTGGTCAGGGGGTGGAGCAGTACTTC. Amino acid sequence: CAWSGQGVEQYF.

J is TRBJ1-6 and V is TRBV15; 10 bases align to TRBD1. From germline, CDR1 is LNHNV and CDR2 YYDKDF (reference sequence). The junction had 5 bases not matched to a gene; V was cut back by 2 bases and J by 10 bases. CDR3 length: 15 amino acids. This CDR3 reads CATSRKTGGQSPLHF. CDR3 DNA sequence: TGTGCCACCAGCAGAAAGACAGGGGGCCAATCACCCCTCCACTTT.

The chain recombines TRBV18 with TRBJ2-5; weak D call: TRBD1 (5 bases). The CDR3 loop spans 16 amino acids. Trimming took off 6 bases at V and 2 bases at J, with 19 bases between the two ends. Germline values: CDR1 KGHSH, CDR2 LQKENI. The CDR3 region is CASSQTKGHGQETQYF. Here the CDR3 DNA reads TGTGCCAGCTCCCAAACGAAGGGGCATGGGCAAGAGACCCAGTACTTC.

This clone was counted once. This rearrangement joins TRBV7-6 to TRBJ1-1; D ambiguous. Germline-derived CDR1 and CDR2 are SGHVS and FNYEAQ. This CDR3 is built from 13 residues. Trimming removed 1 base from V and 4 bases from J, with 7 bases in between. The CDR3 DNA is TGTGCCAGCAGCTTAGGCAGCAGCACTGAAGCTTTCTTT. Translated: CASSLGSSTEAFF.

V is TRBV6-6 and J is TRBJ1-2; TRBD1 aligns across 11 bases. CDR1 is MNHNY, CDR2 SVGAGI, per germline (reference sequence). Unmatched junction bases numbered 15, after V lost 5 bases and J lost 7 bases. This CDR3 is built from 17 residues. In nucleotides, the CDR3 is TGTGCCAGCAGTCCCCCTGAACTTGGACAGGGGGCGCGTGGCTACACCTTC. This translates into CASSPPELGQGARGYTF.

This clone came up once. CDR3 nucleotides: TGTGCCAGCAGCCAAGGTCTCCGGGAGTACGAGCAGTACTTC. Translated, it gives CASSQGLREYEQYF. This chain uses TRBV3-1 (or the pseudogene TRBV3-2) with TRBJ2-7, with D possibly being TRBD2 (6 bases). Germline CDR1 LGHDT, CDR2 YNNKEL (reference sequence). The V gene lost 1 base and the J gene lost 4 bases, with 11 bases spanning the gap. CDR3 size: 14 residues.

This chain links TRBV6-2 or TRBV6-3 with TRBJ1-1; 11 bases map to TRBD1. Germline V lookup: CDR1 MNHEY, CDR2 SVGEGT. The CDR3 extends over 16 amino acids. The J segment lost 1 base and the V segment lost 6 bases, leaving 7 bases of the junction unmatched. CDR3 sequence reads: CASSDLDRGPNTEAFF. The CDR3 DNA follows: TGTGCCAGCAGCGACTTGGACAGGGGGCCGAACACTGAAGCTTTCTTT.

The chain links TRBV10-3 to TRBJ2-3, with 9 bases matching TRBD2. The CDR3 is 17 amino acids. J gave up 0 bases and V 2 bases, and 6 bases lay outside the gene matches. From germline, CDR1 is ENHRY and CDR2 SYGVKD. The CDR3 bases are TGTGCCATCAGTGAGATAACTAGCGGGTCTAGCACAGATACGCAGTATTTT. Its translation: CAISEITSGSSTDTQYF.

The rearrangement links TRBV6-2 or TRBV6-3 to TRBJ1-1; TRBD1 matches at 8 bases. The trim removed 4 bases at V and 8 bases at J, leaving 6 bases unmatched. This CDR3 has 13 amino acids. Germline CDR1 MNHEY, CDR2 SVGEGT. The CDR3 coding sequence is TGTGCCAGCAGTTTTCCCGGGACAGGAGAAGCTTTCTTT. Amino acids: CASSFPGTGEAFF.